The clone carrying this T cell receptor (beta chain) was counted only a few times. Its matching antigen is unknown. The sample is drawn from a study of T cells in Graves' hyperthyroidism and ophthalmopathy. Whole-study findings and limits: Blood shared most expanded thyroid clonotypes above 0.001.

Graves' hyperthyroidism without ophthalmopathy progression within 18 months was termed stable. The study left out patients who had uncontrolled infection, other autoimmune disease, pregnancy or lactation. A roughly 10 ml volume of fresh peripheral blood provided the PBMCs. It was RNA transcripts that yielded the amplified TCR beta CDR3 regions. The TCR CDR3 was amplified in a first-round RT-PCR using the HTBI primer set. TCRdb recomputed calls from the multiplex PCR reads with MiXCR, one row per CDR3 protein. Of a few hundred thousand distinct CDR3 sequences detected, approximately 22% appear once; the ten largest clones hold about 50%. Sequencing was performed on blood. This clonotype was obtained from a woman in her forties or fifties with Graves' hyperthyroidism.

In DNA form, the CDR3 reads TGTGCCAGCAGCCAAGCCGGACAGACGCCGTTTGAGCAGTTCTTC. Protein sequence: CASSQAGQTPFEQFF. The genes are TRBV3-1 and TRBJ2-1; a weak D match, TRBD1 (6 bases). Trimming shortened V by 1 base and J by 9 bases, and 16 bases separated the two germline ends. The CDR3 length is 15 residues. Germline V CDR1 and CDR2: LGHDT, YNNKEL (reference sequence).